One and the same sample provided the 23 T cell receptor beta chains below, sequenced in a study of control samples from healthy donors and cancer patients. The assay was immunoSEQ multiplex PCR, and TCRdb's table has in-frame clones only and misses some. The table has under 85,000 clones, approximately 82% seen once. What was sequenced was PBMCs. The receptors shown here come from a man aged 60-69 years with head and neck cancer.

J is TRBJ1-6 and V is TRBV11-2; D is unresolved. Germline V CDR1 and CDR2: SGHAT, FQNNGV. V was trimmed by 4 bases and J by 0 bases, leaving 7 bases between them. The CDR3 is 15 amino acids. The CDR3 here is CASSSRGSYNSPLHF. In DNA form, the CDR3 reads TGTGCCAGCAGCTCCCGGGGCTCCTATAATTCACCCCTCCACTTT.

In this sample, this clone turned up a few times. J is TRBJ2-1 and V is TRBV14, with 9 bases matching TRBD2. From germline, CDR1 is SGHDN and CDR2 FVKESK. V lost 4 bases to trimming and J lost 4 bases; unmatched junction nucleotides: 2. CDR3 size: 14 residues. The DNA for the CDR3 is TGTGCCAGCAGCCCGACTAGCGGTTACAATGAGCAGTTCTTC. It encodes CASSPTSGYNEQFF.

CDR3 bases: TGCGCCAGCAGCCCGCCTCCTAGCACAGATACGCAGTATTTT. Its translation is CASSPPPSTDTQYF. The V call is TRBV5-1, the J call TRBJ2-3, with D unclear. Trimming took 4 bases from V and 0 from J, leaving 9 bases between them. Germline V gene data show CDR1 as SGHRS and CDR2 as YFSETQ. The CDR3 has 14 amino acids.

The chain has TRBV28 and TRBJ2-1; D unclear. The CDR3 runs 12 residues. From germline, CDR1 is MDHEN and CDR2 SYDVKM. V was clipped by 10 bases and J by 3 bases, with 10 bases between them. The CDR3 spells CAISGSYNEQFF. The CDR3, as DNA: TGTGCCATCTCCGGAAGCTACAATGAGCAGTTCTTC.

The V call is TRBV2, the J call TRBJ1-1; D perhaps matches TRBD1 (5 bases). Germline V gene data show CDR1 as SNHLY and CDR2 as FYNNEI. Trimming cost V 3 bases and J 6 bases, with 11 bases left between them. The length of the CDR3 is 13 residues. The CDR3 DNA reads TGTGCCAGCAGTGATTGGGGCTGGGCTGAAGCTTTCTTT. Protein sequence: CASSDWGWAEAFF. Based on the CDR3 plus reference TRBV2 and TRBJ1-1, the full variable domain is EPEVTQTPSHQVTQMGQEVILRCVPISNHLYFYWYRQILGQKVEFLVSFYNNEISEKSEIFDDQFSVERPDGSNFTLKIRSTKLEDSAMYFCASSDWGWAEAFFGQGTRLTVV.

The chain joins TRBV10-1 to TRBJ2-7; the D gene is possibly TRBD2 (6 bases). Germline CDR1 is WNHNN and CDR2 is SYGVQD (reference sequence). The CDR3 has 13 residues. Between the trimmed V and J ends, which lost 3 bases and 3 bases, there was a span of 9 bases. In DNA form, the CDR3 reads TGCGCCAGCAGTGACGGCGGGAACTACGAGCAGTACTTC. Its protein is CASSDGGNYEQYF.

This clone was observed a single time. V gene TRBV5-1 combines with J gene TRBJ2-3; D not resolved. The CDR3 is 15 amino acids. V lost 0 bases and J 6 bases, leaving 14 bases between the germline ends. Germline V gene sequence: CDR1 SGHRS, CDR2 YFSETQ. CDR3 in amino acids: CASSLEARPGDTQYF. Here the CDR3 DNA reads TGCGCCAGCAGCTTGGAGGCCCGTCCCGGGGATACGCAGTATTTT. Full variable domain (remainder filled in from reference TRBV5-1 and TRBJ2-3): KAGVTQTPRYLIKTRGQQVTLSCSPISGHRSVSWYQQTPGQGLQFLFEYFSETQRNKGNFPGRFSGRQFSNSRSEMNVSTLELGDSALYLCASSLEARPGDTQYFGPGTRLTVL.

CDR3 in DNA: TGTGCCAGCAGCCACTTATCCTCCTACGAGCAGTACTTC. It translates to CASSHLSSYEQYF. The chain uses TRBV7-8 and TRBJ2-7; unclear D gene. Trimming took off 5 bases at V and 0 bases at J, with 8 bases between the two ends. Germline lookup yields CDR1 SGHVS and CDR2 FQNEAQ. The CDR3 has 13 amino acids.

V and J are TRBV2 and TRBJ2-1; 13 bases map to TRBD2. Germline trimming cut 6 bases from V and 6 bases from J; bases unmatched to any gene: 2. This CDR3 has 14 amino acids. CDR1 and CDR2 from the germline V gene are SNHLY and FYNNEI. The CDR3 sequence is CASSRTSGSNEQFF. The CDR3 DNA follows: TGTGCCAGCAGCAGGACTAGCGGGAGCAATGAGCAGTTCTTC.

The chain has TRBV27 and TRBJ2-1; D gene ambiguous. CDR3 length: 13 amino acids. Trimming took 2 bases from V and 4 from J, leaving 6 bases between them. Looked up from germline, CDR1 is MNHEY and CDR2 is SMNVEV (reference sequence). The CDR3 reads CASSLDGYNEQFF. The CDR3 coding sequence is TGTGCCAGCAGTTTAGACGGGTACAATGAGCAGTTCTTC.

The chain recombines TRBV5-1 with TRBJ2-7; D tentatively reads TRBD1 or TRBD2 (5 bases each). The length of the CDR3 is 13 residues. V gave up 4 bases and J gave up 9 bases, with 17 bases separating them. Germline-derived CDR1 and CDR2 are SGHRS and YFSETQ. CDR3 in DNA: TGCGCCAGCAGCCCCTCCGGGGCTCAAGGGCAGTACTTC. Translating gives CASSPSGAQGQYF.

As DNA, the CDR3 is TGTGCCAGCAGCTTGGCCTGGGGCCCAGAGCAGTACTTC. Its translation: CASSLAWGPEQYF. The chain employs TRBV5-4 and TRBJ2-7, with D possibly being TRBD1 (5 bases). V lost 0 bases and J lost 7, with 11 bases in between. This CDR3 has 13 residues. The germline gives CDR1 SGHNT, CDR2 YYREEE (reference sequence).

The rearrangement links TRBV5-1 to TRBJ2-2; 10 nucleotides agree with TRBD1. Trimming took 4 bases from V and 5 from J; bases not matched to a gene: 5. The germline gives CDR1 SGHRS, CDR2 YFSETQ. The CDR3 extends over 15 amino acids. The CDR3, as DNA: TGCGCCAGCAGCCCGGACAGGGGGTTAACCGGGGAGCTGTTTTTT. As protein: CASSPDRGLTGELFF.

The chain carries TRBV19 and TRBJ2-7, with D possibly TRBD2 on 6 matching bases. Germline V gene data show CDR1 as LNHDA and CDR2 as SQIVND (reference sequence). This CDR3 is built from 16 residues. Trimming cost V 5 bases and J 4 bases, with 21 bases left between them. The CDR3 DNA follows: TGTGCCAGTAGTTCCCCCCGGGGGACCAACCCTTACGAGCAGTACTTC. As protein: CASSSPRGTNPYEQYF.

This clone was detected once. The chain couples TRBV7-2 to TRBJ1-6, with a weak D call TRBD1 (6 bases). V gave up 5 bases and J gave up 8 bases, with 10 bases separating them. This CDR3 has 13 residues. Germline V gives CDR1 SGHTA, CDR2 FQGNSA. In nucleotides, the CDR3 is TGTGCCAGCAGCCGGAGGGGGGATTCACCCCTCCACTTT. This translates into CASSRRGDSPLHF.

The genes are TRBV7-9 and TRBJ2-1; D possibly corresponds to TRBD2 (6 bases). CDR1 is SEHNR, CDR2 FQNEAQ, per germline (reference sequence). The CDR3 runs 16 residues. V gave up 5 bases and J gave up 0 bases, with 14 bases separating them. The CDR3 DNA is TGTGCCAGCAGCCAGAAAGGGACTTACTCCTACAATGAGCAGTTCTTC. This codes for CASSQKGTYSYNEQFF. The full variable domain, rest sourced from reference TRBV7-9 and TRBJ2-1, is DTGVSQNPRHKITKRGQNVTFRCDPISEHNRLYWYRQTLGQGPEFLTYFQNEAQLEKSRLLSDRFSAERPKGSFSTLEIQRTEQGDSAMYLCASSQKGTYSYNEQFFGPGTRLTVL.

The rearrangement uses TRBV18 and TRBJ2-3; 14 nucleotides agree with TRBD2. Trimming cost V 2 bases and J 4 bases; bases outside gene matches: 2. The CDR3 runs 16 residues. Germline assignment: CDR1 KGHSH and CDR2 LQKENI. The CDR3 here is CASSPRGLAGADTQYF. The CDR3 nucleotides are TGTGCCAGCTCACCAAGGGGACTAGCGGGAGCAGATACGCAGTATTTT.

This CDR3 reads CASSIRAGGLYEQYF. The CDR3, as DNA: TGTGCCAGTAGTATCAGAGCGGGAGGTTTGTACGAGCAGTACTTC. The chain uses TRBV19 and TRBJ2-7, with 9 bases fitting TRBD2. J gave up 4 bases and V 3 bases, and 7 bases lay outside the gene matches. CDR1 is LNHDA and CDR2 is SQIVND in the germline V gene (reference sequence). CDR3 length: 15 amino acids.

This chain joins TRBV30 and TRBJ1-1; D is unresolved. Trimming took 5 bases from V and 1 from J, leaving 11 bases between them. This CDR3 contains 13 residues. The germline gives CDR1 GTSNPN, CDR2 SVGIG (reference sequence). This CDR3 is CAWVGLSNTEAFF. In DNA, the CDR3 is TGTGCCTGGGTTGGACTTTCGAACACTGAAGCTTTCTTT.

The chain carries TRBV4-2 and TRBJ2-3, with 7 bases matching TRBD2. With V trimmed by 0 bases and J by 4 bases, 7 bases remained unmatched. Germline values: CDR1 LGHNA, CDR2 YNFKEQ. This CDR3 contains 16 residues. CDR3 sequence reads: CASSQEASGASDTQYF. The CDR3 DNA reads TGTGCCAGCAGCCAAGAGGCTAGCGGAGCATCAGATACGCAGTATTTT.

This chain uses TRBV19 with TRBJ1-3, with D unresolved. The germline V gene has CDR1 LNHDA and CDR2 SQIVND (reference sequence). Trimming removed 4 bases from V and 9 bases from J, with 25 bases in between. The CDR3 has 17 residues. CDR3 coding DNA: TGTGCCAGTAGTAGATGGGGAGGCAGCCCGACGGGCGGCACCATATATTTT. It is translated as CASSRWGGSPTGGTIYF.

The CDR3 sequence is CASSLPGPGLGYGYTF. The CDR3 region has the DNA TGTGCCAGCAGCTTACCGGGACCCGGGCTCGGCTATGGCTACACCTTC. The chain uses TRBV5-6 and TRBJ1-2, with D tentatively TRBD1 (5 bases). The CDR3 sequence is 16 residues long. The germline V and J ends were trimmed by 2 bases and 4 bases, with 18 bases remaining between them. CDR1 is SGHDT and CDR2 is YYEEEE in the germline V gene.

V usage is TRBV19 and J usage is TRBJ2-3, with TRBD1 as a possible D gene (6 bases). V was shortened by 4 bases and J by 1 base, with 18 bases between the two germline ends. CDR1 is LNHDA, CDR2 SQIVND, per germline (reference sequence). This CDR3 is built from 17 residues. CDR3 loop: CASSTYPQGTGTDTQYF. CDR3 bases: TGTGCCAGTAGTACATACCCCCAGGGGACGGGCACAGATACGCAGTATTTT. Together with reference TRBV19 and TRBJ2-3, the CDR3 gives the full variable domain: DGGITQSPKYLFRKEGQNVTLSCEQNLNHDAMYWYRQDPGQGLRLIYYSQIVNDFQKGDIAEGYSVSREKKESFPLTVTSAQKNPTAFYLCASSTYPQGTGTDTQYFGPGTRLTVL.